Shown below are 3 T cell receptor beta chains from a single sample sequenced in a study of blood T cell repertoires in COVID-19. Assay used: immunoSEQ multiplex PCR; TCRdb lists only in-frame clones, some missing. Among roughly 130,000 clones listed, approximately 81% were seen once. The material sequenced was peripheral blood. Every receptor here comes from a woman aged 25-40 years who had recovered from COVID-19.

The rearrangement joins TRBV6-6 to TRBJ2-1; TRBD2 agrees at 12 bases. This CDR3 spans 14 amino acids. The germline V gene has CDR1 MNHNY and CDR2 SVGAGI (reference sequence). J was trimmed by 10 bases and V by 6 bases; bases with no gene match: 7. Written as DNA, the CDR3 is TGTGCCAGCAGCTACCTAGCGGGGGGGACGGAGCAGTTCTTC. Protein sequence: CASSYLAGGTEQFF.

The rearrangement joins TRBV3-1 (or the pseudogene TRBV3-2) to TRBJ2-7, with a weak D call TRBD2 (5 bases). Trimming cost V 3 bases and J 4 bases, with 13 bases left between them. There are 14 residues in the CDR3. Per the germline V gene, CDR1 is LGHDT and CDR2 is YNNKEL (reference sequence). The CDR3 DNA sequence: TGTGCCAGCAGCCACAGCGACTATGGGTACGAGCAGTACTTC. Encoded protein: CASSHSDYGYEQYF.

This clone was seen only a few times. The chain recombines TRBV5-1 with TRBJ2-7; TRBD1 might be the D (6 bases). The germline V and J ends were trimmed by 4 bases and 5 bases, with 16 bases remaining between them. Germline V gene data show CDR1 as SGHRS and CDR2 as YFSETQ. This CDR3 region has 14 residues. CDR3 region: CASSAQGGVNEQYF. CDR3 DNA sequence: TGCGCCAGCAGCGCACAGGGTGGGGTTAACGAGCAGTACTTC. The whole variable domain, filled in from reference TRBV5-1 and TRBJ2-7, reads KAGVTQTPRYLIKTRGQQVTLSCSPISGHRSVSWYQQTPGQGLQFLFEYFSETQRNKGNFPGRFSGRQFSNSRSEMNVSTLELGDSALYLCASSAQGGVNEQYFGPGTRLTVT.